Following are 7 T cell receptor beta chains from one sample sequenced in a study of blood T cell repertoires in COVID-19. Using immunoSEQ multiplex PCR, the repertoire was profiled, and TCRdb retains in-frame clones only, with some absent. The sample has roughly 26,000 clones, about 92% seen once. The sample taken for sequencing was peripheral blood. The receptors originated from a human donor in a cohort sampled during active COVID-19.

Remarks on this clone: The sample holds other DNA sequences that translate to the same CDR3. The J gene is TRBJ1-1, the V gene TRBV4-2; D perhaps matches TRBD1 (6 bases). V gave up 4 bases and J gave up 4 bases, with 10 bases separating them. CDR1 is LGHNA and CDR2 is YNFKEQ in the germline V gene. CDR3 length: 13 residues. CDR3 bases: TGTGCCAGCAGCCGAACAGGGAGCACTGAAGCTTTCTTT. This translates into CASSRTGSTEAFF.

V usage is TRBV19 and J usage is TRBJ1-3; D unresolved. V lost 6 bases, J lost 0 bases, and 6 bases lay in between. Germline V gives CDR1 LNHDA, CDR2 SQIVND (reference sequence). This CDR3 spans 13 amino acids. The chain's CDR3 is CASRPGSGNTIYF. The DNA of the CDR3 is TGTGCCAGTAGGCCCGGCTCTGGAAACACCATATATTTT.

The chain combines TRBV2 with TRBJ2-7, with D possibly matching TRBD1 (6 bases). From germline, CDR1 is SNHLY and CDR2 FYNNEI. V lost 5 bases, J lost 6 bases, and 11 bases lay in between. This CDR3 region has 12 residues. CDR3 loop: CASSQGRLEQYF. The CDR3 bases are TGTGCCAGCAGTCAGGGGCGACTCGAGCAGTACTTC.

This clone was counted once. This chain connects TRBV28 to TRBJ2-3; D remains ambiguous. V was cut by 6 bases and J by 1 base, with 11 bases left in between. Germline V gene data show CDR1 as MDHEN and CDR2 as SYDVKM. The CDR3 totals 14 residues. In DNA, the CDR3 is TGTGCCAGCAGCCCAGACAAACGCACAGATACGCAGTATTTT. Residues: CASSPDKRTDTQYF.

V usage is TRBV6-6 and J usage is TRBJ2-1; TRBD1 might be the D (6 bases). The CDR3 is 16 amino acids. Germline values: CDR1 MNHNY, CDR2 SVGAGI (reference sequence). V was pared by 2 bases and J by 5 bases, with 16 bases between. The CDR3 sequence is CASSYPQGSNHNEQFF. In DNA, the CDR3 is TGTGCCAGCAGTTACCCACAGGGTTCGAACCACAATGAGCAGTTCTTC.

This chain links TRBV6-4 with TRBJ2-1; D is possibly TRBD2 (6 bases). The V gene's germline CDR1 is MRHNA and CDR2 SNTAGT. This CDR3 is built from 15 residues. V dropped 2 bases and J dropped 5 bases, with 13 bases sitting between them. The CDR3 DNA follows: TGTGCCAGCAGTGACATCGGGGCGGGGCACAATGAGCAGTTCTTC. It translates to CASSDIGAGHNEQFF.

V gene TRBV15 combines with J gene TRBJ1-6; D is unclear. Trimming pared 5 bases from V and 7 bases from J, leaving 12 bases between. The CDR3 covers 14 residues. The germline gives CDR1 LNHNV, CDR2 YYDKDF (reference sequence). The CDR3, as DNA: TGTGCCACCAGCCCGAGGGCGCTCAATTCACCCCTCCACTTT. This sequence encodes CATSPRALNSPLHF.